This entry concerns a single TCR beta chain. In the source study's methods: Scientists estimated how many nucleated cells there were by amplifying reference gene primers. TCRdb's table, derived via immunoSEQ multiplex PCR, lists solely in-frame clones and lacks some. V and J calls and clone size are copied from that table; D and trimming were computed from the DNA. In the table there are about 350,000 clones, roughly 87% of which are singletons. The sample belongs to a study of blood T cell repertoires in COVID-19. Study as a whole: Collection of acute and convalescent COVID-19 samples took place in the United States, Italy and Spain.

Clinical histories supplied by participants themselves formed the basis of cohort assignment. Sequenced material: PBMCs or T cells enriched from blood (not recorded which). This TCR derives from a woman under 40 who had recovered from COVID-19.

The CDR3 bases are TGTGCCAGCAGGGTACAGCACATGAACACTGAAGCTTTCTTT. It encodes CASRVQHMNTEAFF. The rearrangement uses TRBV6-4 and TRBJ1-1; unclear D gene. Per germline, CDR1 MRHNA and CDR2 SNTAGT. With 6 bases removed from V and 0 bases from J, the gap between germline ends came to 11 bases. The CDR3 is made up of 14 amino acids.